What follows describes a single TCR beta chain. This sample stems from a study of cytomegalovirus exposure and HLA in healthy donors. PCR employed 60 Vbeta and 13 Jbeta primers. Measured with immunoSEQ multiplex PCR; TCRdb has only the in-frame clones, and not every one. The data hold 40,000 or so clones, with around 62% observed a single time. Germline CDR1 MNHNS, CDR2 SASEGT. CDR3 size: 14 residues. Trimming cost V 2 bases and J 4 bases, with 9 bases left between them. The sequenced sample was PBMCs. This chain joins TRBV6-1 and TRBJ1-5; D is possibly TRBD1 (6 bases). The receptor's source is a human donor in good health. The CDR3 DNA follows: TGTGCCAGCAGTGAATCCAGGGGTAATCAGCCCCAGCATTTT. It specifies CASSESRGNQPQHF.